A single sample is the source of the 22 T cell receptor beta chains below, sequenced in a study of graft-versus-host responses after intestinal transplantation. The assay was immunoSEQ multiplex PCR, and TCRdb's table has in-frame clones only and misses some. This sample has about 120,000 clones, with 85% to 95% found just once. For these receptors, no antigen is known. The sequencing here drew on unstimulated CD8+ T cells sorted from spleen or lymph node cells, taken before transplant. These receptors originate from a human donor who was the organ donor for an intestinal transplant.

The chain joins TRBV27 to TRBJ1-2; 7 positions match TRBD1. The CDR3 consists of 14 residues. Germline-derived CDR1 and CDR2 are MNHEY and SMNVEV (reference sequence). V lost 5 bases to trimming and J lost 5 bases; unmatched junction nucleotides: 8. DNA of the CDR3: TGTGCCAGCAGTCCAGCCGGGACAGATTATGGCTACACCTTC. Its translation is CASSPAGTDYGYTF.

The chain uses TRBV4-1 and TRBJ2-7; 7 nucleotides line up with TRBD2. The length of the CDR3 is 14 residues. Unmatched junction bases numbered 3, after V lost 0 bases and J lost 4 bases. CDR1 is MGHRA, CDR2 YSYEKL, per germline. For the CDR3, the DNA is TGCGCCAGCAGCCAAGATGCGGGGGTGTACGAGCAGTACTTC. Translation gives CASSQDAGVYEQYF.

The genes are TRBV28 and TRBJ2-7; 11 nucleotides agree with TRBD1. CDR1 and CDR2 (germline): MDHEN, SYDVKM. J gave up 7 bases and V 8 bases, and 10 bases lay outside the gene matches. The CDR3 has 14 residues. The CDR3 DNA follows: TGTGCCAGCCTACCCGGGACAGGGGGATGGGAGCAGTACTTC. Encoded protein: CASLPGTGGWEQYF. Full variable domain (rest looked up from reference TRBV28 and TRBJ2-7): DVKVTQSSRYLVKRTGEKVFLECVQDMDHENMFWYRQDPGLGLRLIYFSYDVKMKEKGDIPEGYSVSREKKERFSLILESASTNQTSMYLCASLPGTGGWEQYFGPGTRLTVT.

The chain recombines TRBV6-1 with TRBJ1-1, with 8 bases aligning to TRBD1. The CDR3 consists of 13 residues. Germline CDR1 reads MNHNS; CDR2 reads SASEGT. Losses at the gene ends were 7 bases for V and 4 bases for J; bases not matched to a gene: 5. This chain's CDR3 is CASTVGQGTEAFF. DNA of the CDR3: TGTGCCAGCACCGTCGGACAGGGCACTGAAGCTTTCTTT.

V is TRBV7-9 and J is TRBJ2-5, with 9 bases lining up with TRBD1. The CDR3 has 17 amino acids. Germline loops: CDR1 SEHNR, CDR2 FQNEAQ (reference sequence). V was pared by 5 bases and J by 4 bases, with 14 bases of the junction left unmatched. The CDR3 loop is CASSHPLGQGSSETQYF. CDR3 DNA sequence: TGTGCCAGCAGCCACCCACTGGGACAGGGTTCGTCAGAGACCCAGTACTTC.

The chain recombines TRBV4-1 with TRBJ1-1, with TRBD1 as a possible D gene (5 bases). V was shortened by 4 bases and J by 3 bases, with 9 bases between the two germline ends. Germline loops: CDR1 MGHRA, CDR2 YSYEKL. This CDR3 spans 13 amino acids. CDR3 in amino acids: CASSPQGDTEAFF. CDR3 nucleotides: TGCGCCAGCAGCCCCCAGGGAGACACTGAAGCTTTCTTT.

The J gene is TRBJ2-3, the V gene TRBV27; 8 positions match TRBD1. The CDR3 runs to 17 residues. Germline-derived CDR1 and CDR2 are MNHEY and SMNVEV (reference sequence). Germline trimming cut 6 bases from V and 5 bases from J; bases unmatched to any gene: 16. The CDR3 bases are TGTGCCAGCAGCATGTCCGGTCGACAGGGGAATAGAGATACGCAGTATTTT. Protein: CASSMSGRQGNRDTQYF.

This clone was observed once. The chain has TRBV30 and TRBJ1-2; no firm D call. The CDR3 has 13 amino acids. V dropped 5 bases and J dropped 3 bases, with 13 bases sitting between them. Germline V CDR1 and CDR2: GTSNPN, SVGIG (reference sequence). The CDR3 nucleotides are TGTGCCTGGGCCCGACCGTCGGACTATGGCTACACCTTC. Its protein product is CAWARPSDYGYTF.

V is TRBV29-1 and J is TRBJ1-3; D unresolved. This CDR3 spans 13 amino acids. CDR1 and CDR2 (germline): SQVTM, ANQGSEA. The V end was cut by 8 bases, the J end by 0 bases, with 11 bases between. This CDR3 reads CSYEHASGNTIYF. CDR3 nucleotides: TGCAGCTACGAACATGCCTCTGGAAACACCATATATTTT.

The chain couples TRBV7-9 to TRBJ2-7, with D possibly TRBD1 on 6 matching bases. Germline V lookup: CDR1 SEHNR, CDR2 FQNEAQ (reference sequence). The CDR3 consists of 14 residues. V shed 4 bases and J shed 2 bases, with 12 bases lying between them. DNA for the CDR3: TGTGCCAGCAGCTCCCCTGAGGGGGCCTACGAGCAGTACTTC. Protein product: CASSSPEGAYEQYF.

V usage is TRBV28 and J usage is TRBJ1-2, with 8 bases that match TRBD1. V shed 10 bases, J shed 3 bases, and the junction held 10 bases outside the gene matches. Germline CDR1 MDHEN, CDR2 SYDVKM. CDR3 length: 14 residues. CDR3 nucleotides: TGTGCCACCCGAAGACAGGGGCGTTACTATGGCTACACCTTC. Protein: CATRRQGRYYGYTF.

CDR3 sequence (DNA): TGTGCCAGCAGCTTAGAGGACAGGGGCAATGAGCAGTTCTTC. It translates to CASSLEDRGNEQFF. The chain carries TRBV7-9 and TRBJ2-1, with 9 bases aligning to TRBD1. With 1 base clipped from V and 6 bases from J, the junction kept 1 base outside the gene matches. The CDR3 extends over 14 amino acids. Germline CDR1 reads SEHNR; CDR2 reads FQNEAQ (reference sequence).

V gene TRBV2 combines with J gene TRBJ2-7; TRBD1 might be the D (6 bases). Trimming left V 6 bases short and J 2 bases short, with 11 bases between. CDR3 length: 13 residues. Germline lookup yields CDR1 SNHLY and CDR2 FYNNEI. The CDR3, as DNA: TGTGCCAGCAGCGACAGGACCACCTACGAGCAGTACTTC. This translates into CASSDRTTYEQYF.

The chain couples TRBV4-1 to TRBJ2-1; D is tentatively TRBD1 or TRBD2 (5 bases each). V was shortened by 1 base and J by 5 bases, with 15 bases between the two germline ends. Germline CDR1 and CDR2: MGHRA and YSYEKL. This CDR3 has 16 amino acids. The DNA of the CDR3 is TGCGCCAGCAGCCAAGTGCAGGGAATGGGACACAATGAGCAGTTCTTC. The encoded protein is CASSQVQGMGHNEQFF.

This clone appeared once. As DNA, the CDR3 is TGTGCCAGCAGTTCAAACAGGGGGCCCACCGGGGAGCTGTTTTTT. Its translation: CASSSNRGPTGELFF. The chain combines TRBV6-5 with TRBJ2-2; 9 nucleotides agree with TRBD1. The J segment lost 4 bases and the V segment lost 4 bases, leaving 4 bases of the junction unmatched. The CDR3 extends over 15 amino acids. From germline, CDR1 is MNHEY and CDR2 SVGAGI.

V and J are TRBV29-1 and TRBJ2-7; 7 positions agree with TRBD1. With 5 bases clipped from V and 2 bases from J, the junction kept 6 bases outside the gene matches. In germline, CDR1 is SQVTM, CDR2 ANQGSEA. This CDR3 region has 13 residues. Here the CDR3 DNA reads TGCAGCGTTCTGACAGGGACCACCTACGAGCAGTACTTC. Translation: CSVLTGTTYEQYF.

V is TRBV5-1 and J is TRBJ1-2; D perhaps matches TRBD1 (5 bases). This CDR3 is built from 15 residues. V lost 4 bases to trimming and J lost 2 bases, with 15 bases between them. Germline-derived CDR1 and CDR2 are SGHRS and YFSETQ. As DNA, the CDR3 is TGCGCCAGCAGCCCTTCTCGACGGGACAACTATGGCTACACCTTC. This encodes CASSPSRRDNYGYTF.

V usage is TRBV6-5 and J usage is TRBJ2-5, with 9 positions matching TRBD1. Germline V CDR1 and CDR2: MNHEY, SVGAGI. V trimming: 4 bases; J trimming: 4 bases; junction bases outside the gene matches: 4. This CDR3 has 14 residues. CDR3 sequence: CASSLGQGRETQYF. CDR3 nucleotides: TGTGCCAGCAGTTTAGGACAGGGGCGAGAGACCCAGTACTTC.

For the CDR3, the DNA is TGTGCCTGGGACCACAGGTCGAATGAGCAGTTCTTC. It yields the protein CAWDHRSNEQFF. V usage is TRBV30 and J usage is TRBJ2-1, with D possibly TRBD1 on 5 matching bases. The CDR3 contains 12 residues. V dropped 5 bases and J dropped 7 bases, with 12 bases sitting between them. CDR1 is GTSNPN, CDR2 SVGIG, per germline (reference sequence). The full variable domain, in which reference TRBV30 and TRBJ2-1 provide the parts outside the CDR3, is SQTIHQWPATLVQPVGSPLSLECTVEGTSNPNLYWYRQAAGRGLQLLFYSVGIGQISSEVPQNLSASRPQDRQFILSSKKLLLSDSGFYLCAWDHRSNEQFFGPGTRLTVL.

This chain joins TRBV4-2 and TRBJ2-4; tentative D call: TRBD2 (6 bases). The CDR3 is 21 amino acids. In germline, CDR1 is LGHNA, CDR2 YNFKEQ. Trimming left V 1 base short and J 0 bases short, with 25 bases between. The CDR3 sequence: CASSQALSSPGRLEAKNIQYF. DNA for the CDR3: TGTGCCAGCAGCCAAGCTCTATCCTCGCCAGGGAGGTTGGAAGCCAAAAACATTCAGTACTTC.

The chain uses TRBV10-3 and TRBJ2-3; 7 bases fit TRBD2. V was pared by 6 bases and J by 1 base, with 1 base of the junction left unmatched. The CDR3 is 13 residues long. From germline, CDR1 is ENHRY and CDR2 SYGVKD. The CDR3 DNA follows: TGTGCCATCAGAACTAGCGGCACAGATACGCAGTATTTT. Translation gives CAIRTSGTDTQYF.

CDR3 sequence: CASMGRGKGRETQYF. The CDR3 DNA sequence: TGTGCCAGCATGGGGAGGGGGAAGGGAAGAGAGACCCAGTACTTC. The rearrangement uses TRBV6-1 and TRBJ2-5; tentatively, D is TRBD2 (7 bases). The CDR3 length is 15 residues. V gave up 7 bases and J gave up 4 bases, with 19 bases separating them. Germline V CDR1 and CDR2: MNHNS, SASEGT.